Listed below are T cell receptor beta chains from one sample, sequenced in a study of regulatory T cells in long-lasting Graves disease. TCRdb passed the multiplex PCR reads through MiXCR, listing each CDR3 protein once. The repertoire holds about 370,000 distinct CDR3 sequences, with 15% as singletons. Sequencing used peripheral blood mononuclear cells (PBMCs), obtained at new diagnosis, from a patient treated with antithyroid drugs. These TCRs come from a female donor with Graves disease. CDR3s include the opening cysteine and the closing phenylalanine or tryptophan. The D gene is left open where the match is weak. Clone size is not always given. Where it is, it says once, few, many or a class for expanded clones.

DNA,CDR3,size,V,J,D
TGTGCCAGCAGCCTCGTATTCAGCTCCTACAATGAGCAGTTCTTC,CASSLVFSSYNEQFF,many,TRBV7-9,TRBJ2-1,NA
TGTGCCACCAGTGAGACTAGCGGAGAGCAGTTCTTC,CATSETSGEQFF,many,TRBV24-1,TRBJ2-1,TRBD2
TGTGCCACCAGCAGAATCTCGCCGGCATTCCCCTACAATGAGCAGTTCTTC,CATSRISPAFPYNEQFF,many,TRBV15,TRBJ2-1,NA
TGCGCCAGCAGCCCTTTAGACCGGGACAGGAGCAATGAGCAGTTCTTC,CASSPLDRDRSNEQFF,NA,TRBV4-1,TRBJ2-1,TRBD1
TGTGCCAGCAGTTACGACGTAACCTACAATGAGCAGTTCTTC,CASSYDVTYNEQFF,NA,TRBV6-9,TRBJ2-1,NA
TGCAGTGCTAGAGATAAGGACACCGGGGAGCTGTTTTTT,CSARDKDTGELFF,NA,TRBV20-1,TRBJ2-2,NA
TGCGCCAGCAGCTCCGGGACTAGCGGGAGGGAGACCCAGTACTTC,CASSSGTSGRETQYF,many,TRBV5-1,TRBJ2-5,TRBD2
TGCAGCGTTCGGACCTCCGGGGCGGCTTTCTTT,CSVRTSGAAFF,many,TRBV29-1,TRBJ1-1,NA
TGTGCCAGCGACTCACAGGGGGCCGACGAGACTGAAGCTTTCTTT,CASDSQGADETEAFF,NA,TRBV7-9,TRBJ1-1,TRBD1
TGTGCCAGCAGCTTAGTAGGTGGGACTAGCGGGAGGGGATACGAGCAGTACTTC,CASSLVGGTSGRGYEQYF,many,TRBV7-8,TRBJ2-7,TRBD2
TGTGCCAGCAGTGAAAGGATAGGGGAGGGTACACCCCTCCACTTT,CASSERIGEGTPLHF,NA,TRBV25-1,TRBJ1-6,NA
TGTGCCAGCAGTCCCCTTTCCGGGCGGGACAGAGACCTTTACGAGCAGTACTTC,CASSPLSGRDRDLYEQYF,many,TRBV6-2/TRBV6-3,TRBJ2-7,NA
TGTGCCAGCAGCCATGACAGGGGGAGCTCCTACAATGAGCAGTTCTTC,CASSHDRGSSYNEQFF,many,TRBV6-1,TRBJ2-1,TRBD1
TGTGCCAGCAAATATGGCTCCGAGCAGTACTTC,CASKYGSEQYF,many,TRBV27,TRBJ2-7,NA
TGCGCCAGCAGCCAAAGCACTAGCGGGTACACAGATACGCAGTATTTT,CASSQSTSGYTDTQYF,few,TRBV4-1,TRBJ2-3,TRBD2
TGTGCCAGCGGTCCCCCTAGCGGGAGGGCCTACAATGAGCAGTTCTTC,CASGPPSGRAYNEQFF,many,TRBV12-3/TRBV12-4,TRBJ2-1,TRBD2
TGTGCCAGCAGCGTCCGAGCGGGACAGAACACTGAAGCTTTCTTT,CASSVRAGQNTEAFF,few,TRBV7-3,TRBJ1-1,NA
TGCGCCAGCAGCTTAGGCTCAGTCAATGAAAAACTGTTTTTT,CASSLGSVNEKLFF,many,TRBV5-1,TRBJ1-4,NA
TGCGCCAGCAGCCAAGTTGAACGGGGGATTAACACTGAAGCTTTCTTT,CASSQVERGINTEAFF,many,TRBV4-1,TRBJ1-1,NA
TGTGCCAGCAGCCCCGAGTTGAACACTGAAGCTTTCTTT,CASSPELNTEAFF,many,TRBV5-6,TRBJ1-1,NA
TGTGCCAGCAGCTTAGTAGGGGTGGGTGCTTTCTTT,CASSLVGVGAFF,few,TRBV7-9,TRBJ1-1,NA